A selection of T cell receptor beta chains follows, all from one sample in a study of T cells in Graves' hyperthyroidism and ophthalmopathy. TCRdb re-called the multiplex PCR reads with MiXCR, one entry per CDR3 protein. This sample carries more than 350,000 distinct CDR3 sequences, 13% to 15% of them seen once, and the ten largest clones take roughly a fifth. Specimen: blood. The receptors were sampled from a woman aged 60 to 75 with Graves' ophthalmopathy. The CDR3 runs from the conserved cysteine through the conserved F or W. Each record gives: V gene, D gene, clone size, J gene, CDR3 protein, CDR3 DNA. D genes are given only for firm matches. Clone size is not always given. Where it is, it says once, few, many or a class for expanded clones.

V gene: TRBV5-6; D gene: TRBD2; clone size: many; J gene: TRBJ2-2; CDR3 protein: CASSLAGGGGELFF; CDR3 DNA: TGTGCCAGCAGCTTAGCGGGAGGAGGCGGGGAGCTGTTTTTT
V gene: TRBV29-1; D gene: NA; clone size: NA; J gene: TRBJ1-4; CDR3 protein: CSVDTGRGTTNEKLFF; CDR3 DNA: TGCAGCGTTGACACAGGGCGTGGTACAACTAATGAAAAACTGTTTTTT
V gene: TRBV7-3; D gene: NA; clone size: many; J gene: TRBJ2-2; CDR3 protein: CASSGIVGELFF; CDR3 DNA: TGTGCCAGCAGCGGGATCGTCGGGGAGCTGTTTTTT
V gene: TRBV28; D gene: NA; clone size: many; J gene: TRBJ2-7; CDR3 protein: CASSSPGARGSYEQYF; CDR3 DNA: TGTGCCAGCAGTTCCCCCGGGGCTCGGGGGTCCTACGAGCAGTACTTC
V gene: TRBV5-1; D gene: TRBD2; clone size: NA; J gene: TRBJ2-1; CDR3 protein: CASSPAPQREFYNEQFF; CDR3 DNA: TGCGCCAGCAGCCCAGCTCCCCAGCGGGAGTTTTACAATGAGCAGTTCTTC
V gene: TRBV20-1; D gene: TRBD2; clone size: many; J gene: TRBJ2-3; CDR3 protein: CSALLAGGRPDTQYF; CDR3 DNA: TGCAGTGCCCTCCTGGCGGGAGGGCGTCCAGATACGCAGTATTTT
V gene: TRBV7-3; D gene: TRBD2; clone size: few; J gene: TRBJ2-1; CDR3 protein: CASGNPGTSGRNEQFF; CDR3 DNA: TGTGCCAGCGGAAACCCCGGGACTAGCGGGAGGAATGAGCAGTTCTTC
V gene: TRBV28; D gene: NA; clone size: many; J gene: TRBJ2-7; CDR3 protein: CASSPDLGSRYEQYF; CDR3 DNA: TGTGCCAGCAGTCCCGACCTAGGATCGCGCTACGAGCAGTACTTC
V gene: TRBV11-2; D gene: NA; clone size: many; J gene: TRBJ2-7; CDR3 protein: CASSTRGLSYEQYF; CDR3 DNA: TGTGCCAGCAGCACCAGGGGCCTTTCCTACGAGCAGTACTTC
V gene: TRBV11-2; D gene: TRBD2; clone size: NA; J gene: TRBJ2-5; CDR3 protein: CASSSGTSGSGAWETQYF; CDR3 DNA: TGTGCCAGCAGCAGCGGGACTAGCGGGAGTGGAGCGTGGGAGACCCAGTACTTC
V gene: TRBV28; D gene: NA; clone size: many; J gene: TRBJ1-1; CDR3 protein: CASTLTTGGAFF; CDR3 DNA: TGTGCCAGCACCCTGACCACGGGAGGAGCTTTCTTT
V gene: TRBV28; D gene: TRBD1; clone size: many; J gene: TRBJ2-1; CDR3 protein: CASSFRGDRVYNEQFF; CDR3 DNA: TGTGCCAGCAGTTTCAGAGGGGACAGAGTCTACAATGAGCAGTTCTTC
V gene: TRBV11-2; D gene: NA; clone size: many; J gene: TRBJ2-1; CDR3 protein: CATGGEQFF; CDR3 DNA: TGTGCCACCGGGGGTGAGCAGTTCTTC
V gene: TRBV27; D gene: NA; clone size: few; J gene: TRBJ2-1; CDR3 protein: CASSRPDPYNEQFF; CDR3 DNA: TGTGCCAGCAGTCGTCCCGATCCCTACAATGAGCAGTTCTTC
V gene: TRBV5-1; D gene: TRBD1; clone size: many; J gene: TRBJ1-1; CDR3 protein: CASSFNRGGTEAFF; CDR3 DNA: TGCGCCAGCAGCTTCAACAGGGGGGGGACTGAAGCTTTCTTT
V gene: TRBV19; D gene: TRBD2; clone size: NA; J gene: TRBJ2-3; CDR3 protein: CASTVAGGQRGQYF; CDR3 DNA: TGTGCCAGTACCGTAGCGGGAGGTCAAAGAGGGCAGTATTTT
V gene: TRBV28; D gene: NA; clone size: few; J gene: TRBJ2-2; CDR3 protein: CASSLATMGDTGELFF; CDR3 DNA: TGTGCCAGCAGTTTAGCCACAATGGGAGACACCGGGGAGCTGTTTTTT
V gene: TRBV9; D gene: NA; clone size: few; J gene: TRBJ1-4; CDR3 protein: CASSVESLGEKLFF; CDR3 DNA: TGTGCCAGCAGCGTAGAGTCCCTCGGCGAAAAACTGTTTTTT
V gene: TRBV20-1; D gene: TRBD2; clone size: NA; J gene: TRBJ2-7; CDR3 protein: CSARVSGSYEQYF; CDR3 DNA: TGCAGTGCTAGGGTTAGCGGGAGCTACGAGCAGTACTTC
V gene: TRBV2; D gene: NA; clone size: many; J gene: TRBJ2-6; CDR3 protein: CASSDVSGAPGANVLTF; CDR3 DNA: TGTGCCAGCAGTGACGTTTCGGGGGCGCCCGGGGCCAACGTCCTGACTTTC
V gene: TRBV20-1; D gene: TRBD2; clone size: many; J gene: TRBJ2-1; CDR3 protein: CSAAGTSGRGEGQFF; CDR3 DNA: TGCAGTGCGGCCGGGACTAGCGGGAGGGGGGAAGGACAGTTCTTC
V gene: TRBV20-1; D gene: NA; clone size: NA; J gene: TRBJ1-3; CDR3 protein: CSARDPASSGNTIYF; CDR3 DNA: TGCAGTGCTAGAGATCCGGCATCCTCTGGAAACACCATATATTTT
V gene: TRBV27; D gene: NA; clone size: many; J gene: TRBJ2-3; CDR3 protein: CASSFSERSDTQYF; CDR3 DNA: TGTGCCAGCAGTTTTAGCGAGAGATCAGATACGCAGTATTTT
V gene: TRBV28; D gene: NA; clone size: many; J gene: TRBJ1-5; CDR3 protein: CASRISLGANQPQHF; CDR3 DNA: TGTGCCAGCAGAATCTCCCTGGGGGCAAATCAGCCCCAGCATTTT
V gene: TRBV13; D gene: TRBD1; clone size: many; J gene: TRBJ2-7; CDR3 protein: CASSYRDRANYEQYF; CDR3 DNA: TGTGCCAGCAGCTACCGCGACAGGGCCAACTACGAGCAGTACTTC
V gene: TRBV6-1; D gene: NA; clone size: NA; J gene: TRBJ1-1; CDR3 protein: CASFSSGVGAFF; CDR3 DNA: TGTGCCAGCTTCTCTTCCGGGGTTGGAGCTTTCTTT
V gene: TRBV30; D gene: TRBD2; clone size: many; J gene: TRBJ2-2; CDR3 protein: CAWSPGLTSSGELFF; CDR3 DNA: TGTGCCTGGAGCCCAGGTTTGACTAGCTCCGGGGAGCTGTTTTTT
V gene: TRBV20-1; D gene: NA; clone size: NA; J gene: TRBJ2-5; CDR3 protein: CSARAAGRLETQYF; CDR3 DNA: TGCAGTGCTAGAGCGGCAGGGCGATTAGAGACCCAGTACTTC
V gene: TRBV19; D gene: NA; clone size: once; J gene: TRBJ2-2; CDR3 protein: CASRGLGGGELFF; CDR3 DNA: TGTGCCAGTAGAGGACTGGGAGGCGGGGAGCTGTTTTTT
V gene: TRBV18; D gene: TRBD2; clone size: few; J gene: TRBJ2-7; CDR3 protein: CASSPPSGNTYEQYF; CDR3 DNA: TGTGCCAGCTCACCACCGAGCGGGAACACCTACGAGCAGTACTTC
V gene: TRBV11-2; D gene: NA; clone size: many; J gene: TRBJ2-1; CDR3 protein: CASSLGHLIGSYNEQFF; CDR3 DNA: TGTGCCAGCAGCTTAGGGCACCTCATTGGCTCCTACAATGAGCAGTTCTTC
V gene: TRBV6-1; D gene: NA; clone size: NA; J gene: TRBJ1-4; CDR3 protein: CASSSTGFATNEKLFF; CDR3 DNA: TGTGCCAGCAGTTCTACAGGGTTTGCAACTAATGAAAAACTGTTTTTT
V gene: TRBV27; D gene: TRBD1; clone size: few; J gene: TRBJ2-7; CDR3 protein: CASSPGQGANIYEQYF; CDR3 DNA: TGTGCCAGCAGTCCCGGACAGGGGGCGAATATCTACGAGCAGTACTTC
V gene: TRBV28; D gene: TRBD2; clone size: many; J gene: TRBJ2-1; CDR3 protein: CASSLASGSKDEQFF; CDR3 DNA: TGTGCCAGCAGTTTGGCTAGCGGGAGTAAGGATGAGCAGTTCTTC
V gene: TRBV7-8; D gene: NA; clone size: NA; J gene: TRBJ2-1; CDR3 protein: CASSFGGGSYNEQFF; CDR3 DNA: TGTGCCAGCAGCTTCGGCGGAGGCTCCTACAATGAGCAGTTCTTC
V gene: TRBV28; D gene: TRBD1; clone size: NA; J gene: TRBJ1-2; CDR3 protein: CASSLSGGTGGDGYTF; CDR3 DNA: TGTGCCAGCAGTTTATCCGGCGGGACAGGGGGGGATGGCTACACCTTC
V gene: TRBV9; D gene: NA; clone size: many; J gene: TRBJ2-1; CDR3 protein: CASSKFPPPYNEQFF; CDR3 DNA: TGTGCCAGCAGTAAGTTCCCCCCCCCCTACAATGAGCAGTTCTTC
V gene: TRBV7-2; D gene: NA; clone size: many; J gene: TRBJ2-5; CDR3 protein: CASSLARYGQETQYF; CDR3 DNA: TGTGCCAGCAGCTTAGCGCGGTACGGCCAAGAGACCCAGTACTTC
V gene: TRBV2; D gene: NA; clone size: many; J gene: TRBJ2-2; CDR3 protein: CASSEARITNTGELFF; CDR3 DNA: TGTGCCAGCAGTGAAGCCCGGATCACGAACACCGGGGAGCTGTTTTTT
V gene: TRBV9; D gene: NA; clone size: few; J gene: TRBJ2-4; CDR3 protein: CASTQRLYIQYF; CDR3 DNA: TGTGCCAGCACCCAAAGGCTGTACATTCAGTACTTC
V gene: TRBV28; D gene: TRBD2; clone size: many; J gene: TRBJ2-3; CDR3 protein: CASDSLAGYGDTQYF; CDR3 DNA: TGTGCCAGCGATTCCCTAGCGGGATATGGAGATACGCAGTATTTT
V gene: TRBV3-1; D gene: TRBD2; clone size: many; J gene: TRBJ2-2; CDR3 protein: CASSPWGAGGPNTGELFF; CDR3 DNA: TGTGCCAGCAGCCCCTGGGGAGCGGGAGGGCCAAACACCGGGGAGCTGTTTTTT
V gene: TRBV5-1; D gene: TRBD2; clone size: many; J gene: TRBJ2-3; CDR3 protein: CASSWTSATDTQYF; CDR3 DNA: TGCGCCAGCAGCTGGACTAGCGCCACAGATACGCAGTATTTT
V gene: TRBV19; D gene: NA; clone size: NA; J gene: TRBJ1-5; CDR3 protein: CASSQQGPRDQPQHF; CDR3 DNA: TGTGCCAGTAGCCAACAGGGCCCAAGGGATCAGCCCCAGCATTTT
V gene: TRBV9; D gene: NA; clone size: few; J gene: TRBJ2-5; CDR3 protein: CASSVSSRQETQYF; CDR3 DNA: TGTGCCAGCAGCGTCTCTAGTCGCCAAGAGACCCAGTACTTC
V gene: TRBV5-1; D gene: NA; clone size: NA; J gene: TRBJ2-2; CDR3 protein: CASSFNPHTGELFF; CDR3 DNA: TGCGCCAGCAGCTTTAATCCCCACACCGGGGAGCTGTTTTTT
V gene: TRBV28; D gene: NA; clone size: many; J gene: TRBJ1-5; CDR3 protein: CASSQMGGRDSNQPQHF; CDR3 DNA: TGTGCCAGCAGCCAGATGGGGGGGCGTGACAGCAATCAGCCCCAGCATTTT
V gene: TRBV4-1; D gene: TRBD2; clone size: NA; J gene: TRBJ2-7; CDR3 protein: CASSSIAGEGLYEQYF; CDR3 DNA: TGCGCCAGCAGCTCCATAGCGGGAGAGGGGCTCTACGAGCAGTACTTC
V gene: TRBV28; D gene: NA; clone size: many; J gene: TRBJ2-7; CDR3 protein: CASRGLYSYEQYF; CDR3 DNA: TGTGCCAGCAGAGGACTATACTCCTACGAGCAGTACTTC
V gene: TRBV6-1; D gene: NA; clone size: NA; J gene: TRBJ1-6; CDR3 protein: CASNQGGKGNSPLHF; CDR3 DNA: TGTGCCAGCAATCAAGGGGGGAAGGGGAATTCACCCCTCCACTTT
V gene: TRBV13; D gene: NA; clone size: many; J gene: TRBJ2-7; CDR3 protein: CASSQEGGRYEQYF; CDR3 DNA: TGTGCCAGCAGCCAAGAGGGAGGAAGGTACGAGCAGTACTTC
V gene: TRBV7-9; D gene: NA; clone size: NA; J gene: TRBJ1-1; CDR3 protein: CASSSVLADTEAFF; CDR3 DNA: TGTGCCAGCAGCTCGGTATTGGCGGACACTGAAGCTTTCTTT
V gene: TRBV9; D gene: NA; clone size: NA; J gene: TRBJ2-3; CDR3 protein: CASSVDETSFTDTQYF; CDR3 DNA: TGTGCCAGCAGCGTAGATGAGACTAGTTTCACAGATACGCAGTATTTT